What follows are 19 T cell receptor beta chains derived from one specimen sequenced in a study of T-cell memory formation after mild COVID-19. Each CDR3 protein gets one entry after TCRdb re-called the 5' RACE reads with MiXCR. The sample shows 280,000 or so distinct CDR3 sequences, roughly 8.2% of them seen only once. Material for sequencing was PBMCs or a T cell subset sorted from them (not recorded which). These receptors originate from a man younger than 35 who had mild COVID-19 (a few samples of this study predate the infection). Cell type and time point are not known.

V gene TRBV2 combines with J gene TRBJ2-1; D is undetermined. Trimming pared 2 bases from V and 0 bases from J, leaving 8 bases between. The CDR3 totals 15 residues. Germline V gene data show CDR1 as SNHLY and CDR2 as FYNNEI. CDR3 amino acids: CASSESRASYNEQFF. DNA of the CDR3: TGTGCCAGCAGTGAATCGCGCGCCTCCTACAATGAGCAGTTCTTC.

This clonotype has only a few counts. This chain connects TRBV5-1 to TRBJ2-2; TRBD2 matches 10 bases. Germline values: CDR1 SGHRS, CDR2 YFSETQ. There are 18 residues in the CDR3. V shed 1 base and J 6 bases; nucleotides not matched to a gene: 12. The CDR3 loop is CASSLRLAGASFAGELFF. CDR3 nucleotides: TGCGCCAGCAGCTTGAGGCTAGCGGGGGCTTCCTTCGCCGGGGAGCTGTTTTTT.

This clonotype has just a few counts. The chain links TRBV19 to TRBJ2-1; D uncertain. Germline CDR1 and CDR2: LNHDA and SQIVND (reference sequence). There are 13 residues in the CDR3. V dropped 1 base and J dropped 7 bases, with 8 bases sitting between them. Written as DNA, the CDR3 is TGTGCCAGTAGTATAGGGTTAGGAAATGAGCAGTTCTTC. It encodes CASSIGLGNEQFF.

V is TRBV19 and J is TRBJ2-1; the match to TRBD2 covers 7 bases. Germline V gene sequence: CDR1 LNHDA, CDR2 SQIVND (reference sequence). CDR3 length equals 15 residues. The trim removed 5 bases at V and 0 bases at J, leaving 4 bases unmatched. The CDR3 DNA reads TGTGCCAGTAGTCTAGCGGCTAACTCCTACAATGAGCAGTTCTTC. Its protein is CASSLAANSYNEQFF.

CDR3 nucleotide sequence: TGTGCCAGCAGTGAATACTCCCGGTGGGATGAAAAACTGTTTTTT. Its translation is CASSEYSRWDEKLFF. The chain recombines TRBV25-1 with TRBJ1-4; D gene ambiguous. V shed 0 bases and J shed 6 bases, with 11 bases lying between them. In germline, CDR1 is MGHDK, CDR2 SYGVNS. The CDR3 consists of 15 residues.

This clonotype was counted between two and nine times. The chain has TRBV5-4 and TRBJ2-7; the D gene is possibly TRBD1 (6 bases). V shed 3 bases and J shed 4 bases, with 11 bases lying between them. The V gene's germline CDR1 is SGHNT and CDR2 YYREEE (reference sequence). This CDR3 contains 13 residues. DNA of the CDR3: TGTGCCAGCAGCTCTGGACAGTCGTACGAGCAGTACTTC. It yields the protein CASSSGQSYEQYF.

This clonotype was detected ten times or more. The CDR3 bases are TGCGCCAGCAGCTTGAAAACCGTGCTAGCGGCACCCACAGATACGCAGTATTTT. It encodes CASSLKTVLAAPTDTQYF. The rearrangement links TRBV5-1 to TRBJ2-3; 7 bases agree with TRBD2. This CDR3 is built from 18 residues. Per germline, CDR1 SGHRS and CDR2 YFSETQ. J lost 2 bases, V lost 1 base, and 13 bases had no gene match.

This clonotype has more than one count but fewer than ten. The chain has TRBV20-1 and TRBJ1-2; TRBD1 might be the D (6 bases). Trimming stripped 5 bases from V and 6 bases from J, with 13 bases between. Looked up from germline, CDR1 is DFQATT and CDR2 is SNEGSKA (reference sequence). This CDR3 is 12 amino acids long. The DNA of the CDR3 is TGCAGTGCTCCGACAGGTTTCGATGGCTACACCTTC. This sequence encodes CSAPTGFDGYTF.

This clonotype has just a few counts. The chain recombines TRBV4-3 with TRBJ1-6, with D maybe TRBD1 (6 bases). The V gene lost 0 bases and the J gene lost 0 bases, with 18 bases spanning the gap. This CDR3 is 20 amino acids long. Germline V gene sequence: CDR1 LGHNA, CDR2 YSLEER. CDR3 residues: CASSQDGGGDTSSYNSPLHF. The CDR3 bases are TGCGCCAGCAGCCAAGATGGAGGGGGAGATACGAGCTCCTATAATTCACCCCTCCACTTT.

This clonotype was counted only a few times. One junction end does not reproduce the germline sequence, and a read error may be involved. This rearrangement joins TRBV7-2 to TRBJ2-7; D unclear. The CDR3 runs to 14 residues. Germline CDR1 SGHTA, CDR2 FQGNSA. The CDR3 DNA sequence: TGTGCCAGCAGCTTAAGGCTAGTCTCCAACGAGCAGTACTTC. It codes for CASSLRLVSNEQYF.

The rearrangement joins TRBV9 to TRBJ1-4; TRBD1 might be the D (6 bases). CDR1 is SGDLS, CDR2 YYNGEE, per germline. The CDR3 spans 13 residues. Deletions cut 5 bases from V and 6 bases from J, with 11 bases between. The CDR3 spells CASSAGADEKLFF. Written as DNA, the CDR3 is TGTGCCAGCAGTGCGGGGGCGGATGAAAAACTGTTTTTT.

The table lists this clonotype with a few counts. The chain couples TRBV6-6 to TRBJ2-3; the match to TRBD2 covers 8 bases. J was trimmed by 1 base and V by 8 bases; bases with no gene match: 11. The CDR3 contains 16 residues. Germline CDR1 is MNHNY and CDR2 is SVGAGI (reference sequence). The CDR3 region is CASLWSGGLGTDTQYF. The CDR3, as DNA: TGTGCCAGCCTCTGGAGCGGGGGTCTGGGCACAGATACGCAGTATTTT.

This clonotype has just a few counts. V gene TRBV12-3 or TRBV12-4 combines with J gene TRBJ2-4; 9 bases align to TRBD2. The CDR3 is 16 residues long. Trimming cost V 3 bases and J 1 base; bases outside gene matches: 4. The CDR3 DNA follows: TGTGCCAGCAGTTTCATAAGCGGGGGGGCCAAAAACATTCAGTACTTC. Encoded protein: CASSFISGGAKNIQYF.

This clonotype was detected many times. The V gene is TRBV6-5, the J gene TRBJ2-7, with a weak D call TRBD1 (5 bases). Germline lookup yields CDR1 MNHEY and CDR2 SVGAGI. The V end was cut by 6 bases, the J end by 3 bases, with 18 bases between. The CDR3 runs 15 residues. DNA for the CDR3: TGTGCCAGCAGCCTCAATGGGGCAGTCAACTACGAGCAGTACTTC. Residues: CASSLNGAVNYEQYF.

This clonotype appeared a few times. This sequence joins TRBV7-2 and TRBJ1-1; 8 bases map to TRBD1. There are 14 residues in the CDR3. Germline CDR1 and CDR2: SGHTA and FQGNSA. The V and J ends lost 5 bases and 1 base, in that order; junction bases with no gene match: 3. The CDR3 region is CASSITGGNTEAFF. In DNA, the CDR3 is TGTGCCAGCAGCATAACAGGGGGGAACACTGAAGCTTTCTTT.

The chain's CDR3 is CASSVFKGTDQPQHF. In nucleotides, the CDR3 is TGTGCCAGCAGCGTTTTTAAAGGGACGGATCAGCCCCAGCATTTT. This chain uses TRBV7-8 with TRBJ1-5; D perhaps matches TRBD1 (5 bases). V was trimmed by 5 bases and J by 5 bases, leaving 16 bases between them. Germline values: CDR1 SGHVS, CDR2 FQNEAQ. This CDR3 region has 15 residues. The whole variable domain, filled in from reference TRBV7-8 and TRBJ1-5, reads GAGVSQSPRYKVAKRGQDVALRCDPISGHVSLFWYQQALGQGPEFLTYFQNEAQLDKSGLPSDRFFAERPEGSVSTLKIQRTQQEDSAVYLCASSVFKGTDQPQHFGDGTRLSIL.

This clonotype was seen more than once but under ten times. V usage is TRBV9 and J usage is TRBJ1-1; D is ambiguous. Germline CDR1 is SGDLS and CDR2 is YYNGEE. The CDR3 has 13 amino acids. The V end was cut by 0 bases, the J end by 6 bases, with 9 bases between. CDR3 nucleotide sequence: TGTGCCAGCAGCGTAGTGGGAAGCTCTGAAGCTTTCTTT. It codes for CASSVVGSSEAFF.

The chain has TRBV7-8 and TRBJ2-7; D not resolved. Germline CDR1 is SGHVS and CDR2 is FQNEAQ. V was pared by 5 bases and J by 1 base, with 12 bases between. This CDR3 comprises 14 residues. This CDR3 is CASSPYGRSYEQYV. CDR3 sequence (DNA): TGTGCCAGCAGCCCCTATGGCAGGTCCTACGAGCAGTACGTC.

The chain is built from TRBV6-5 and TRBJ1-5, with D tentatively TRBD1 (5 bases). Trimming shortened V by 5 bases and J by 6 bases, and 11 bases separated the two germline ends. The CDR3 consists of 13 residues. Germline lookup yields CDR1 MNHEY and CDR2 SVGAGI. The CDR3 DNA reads TGTGCCAGCAGTACCAGGGTGGGTCAGCCCCAGCATTTT. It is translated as CASSTRVGQPQHF.